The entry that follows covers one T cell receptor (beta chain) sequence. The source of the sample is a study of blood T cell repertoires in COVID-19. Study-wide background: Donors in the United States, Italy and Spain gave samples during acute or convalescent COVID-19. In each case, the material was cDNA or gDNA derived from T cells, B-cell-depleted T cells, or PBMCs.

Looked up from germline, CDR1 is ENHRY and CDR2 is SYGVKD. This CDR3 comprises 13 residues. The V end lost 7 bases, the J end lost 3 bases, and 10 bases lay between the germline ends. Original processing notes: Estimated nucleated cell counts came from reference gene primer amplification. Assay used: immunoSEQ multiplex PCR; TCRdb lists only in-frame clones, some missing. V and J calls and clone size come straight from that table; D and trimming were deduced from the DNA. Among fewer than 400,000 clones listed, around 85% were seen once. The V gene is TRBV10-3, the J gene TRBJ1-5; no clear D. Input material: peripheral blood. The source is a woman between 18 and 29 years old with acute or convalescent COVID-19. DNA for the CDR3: TGTGCCATCAAAGCGGAGAACAATCAGCCCCAGCATTTT. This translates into CAIKAENNQPQHF.